The clone carrying this T cell receptor (beta chain) was observed a few times. This entry is derived from a study of response to subunit inactivated influenza vaccine. TCRdb re-called the RT-PCR reads with MiXCR, one entry per CDR3 protein. The table records about half a million distinct CDR3 sequences, 25% of them present only once. V lost 4 bases and J lost 2, with 18 bases in between. This CDR3 has 16 residues. The germline V gene encodes CDR1 SGHAT and CDR2 FQNNGV. The starting material was CD4+ T cells sorted from PBMCs, obtained around 5 days after vaccination. This receptor was identified in a man between 45 and 60 years old who received an inactivated influenza vaccine. The J gene is TRBJ2-7, the V gene TRBV11-2; TRBD1 is a possible D gene (5 bases). DNA for the CDR3: TGTGCCAGCAGCTCAATCAAAGGAGACAGTGCCTACGAGCAGTACTTC. Its translation is CASSSIKGDSAYEQYF.